In this sample, the clone carrying this T cell receptor beta chain turned up once. This sample is drawn from a study of blood T cell repertoires in COVID-19. Looking at the study overall: Sample material is recorded as cDNA or gDNA derived from T cells, B-cell-depleted T cells, or PBMCs.

The CDR3 extends over 16 amino acids. Looked up from germline, CDR1 is LNHDA and CDR2 is SQIVND (reference sequence). The V and J ends lost 1 base and 2 bases respectively, with 12 bases between them. In the original processing: Estimation of nucleated cell counts was performed using reference gene primer amplification. Here immunoSEQ multiplex PCR was the method, and the copy in TCRdb shows in-frame clones only, minus some. V, J and clone size are taken as reported in that table, and D and trimming were inferred from the DNA itself. The sample yields approximately 300,000 clones, about 85% seen once.

The clonotype was recovered from a woman aged 25 to 39 who had recovered from COVID-19. The V call is TRBV19, the J call TRBJ1-3; no clear D. The sample comprised PBMCs or T cells enriched from blood (not recorded which). This CDR3 reads CASSIGRSVAGNTIYF. CDR3 bases: TGTGCCAGTAGTATAGGGAGGTCGGTCGCTGGAAACACCATATATTTT.